This TCR beta chain is drawn from a study of stem cell transplantation in POMP-related autoinflammatory disease. Sequencing was performed with immunoSEQ multiplex PCR; in TCRdb, only in-frame clones are kept and a portion is missing. This sample carries tens of thousands of clones, approximately 90% of them seen once, and the ten largest clones take 0.5% to 0.75%. The CDR3 runs to 16 residues. The germline CDR1 and CDR2 sequences are KGHDR and SFDVKD. V lost 6 bases to trimming and J lost 1 base, with 18 bases between them. Sequencing was performed on CD4+ T cells from PBMCs, taken after stem cell transplantation. This clonotype was obtained from a human patient with POMP-related autoinflammation and immune dysregulation (PRAID). Some T cells may be supplied by the graft donor. The V call is TRBV24-1, the J call TRBJ2-7; D possibly corresponds to TRBD1 (5 bases). CDR3 bases: TGTGCCACCAGTAACCAGGGTATAAGCCTTTCCTACGAGCAGTACGTC. The encoded protein is CATSNQGISLSYEQYV.